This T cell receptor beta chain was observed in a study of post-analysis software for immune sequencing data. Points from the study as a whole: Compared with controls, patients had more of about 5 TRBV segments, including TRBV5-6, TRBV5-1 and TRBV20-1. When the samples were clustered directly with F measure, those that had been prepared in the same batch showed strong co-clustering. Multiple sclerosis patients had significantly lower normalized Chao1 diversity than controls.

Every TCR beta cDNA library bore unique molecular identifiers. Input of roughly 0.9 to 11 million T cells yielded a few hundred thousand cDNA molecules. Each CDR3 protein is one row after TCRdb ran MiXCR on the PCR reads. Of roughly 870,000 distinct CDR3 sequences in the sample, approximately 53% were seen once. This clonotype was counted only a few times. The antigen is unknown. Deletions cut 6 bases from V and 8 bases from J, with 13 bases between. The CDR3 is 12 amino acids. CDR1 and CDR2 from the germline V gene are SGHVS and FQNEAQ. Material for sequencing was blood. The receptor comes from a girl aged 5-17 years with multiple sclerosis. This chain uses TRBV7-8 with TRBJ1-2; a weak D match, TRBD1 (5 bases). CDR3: CASRGVGRGYTF. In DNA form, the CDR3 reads TGTGCCAGCAGAGGGGTTGGCCGGGGCTACACCTTC.